The next 3 T cell receptor beta chains were all read from a single sample in a study of blood T cell repertoires in COVID-19. Repertoires were generated with immunoSEQ multiplex PCR, while TCRdb's copy carries only in-frame clones and drops some. Among 410,000 or so clones listed, about nine tenths were seen once. The sequencing input was peripheral blood. Receptor source: a woman in her thirties with active or convalescent COVID-19.

V and J are TRBV7-2 and TRBJ2-1; 12 positions agree with TRBD2. The CDR3 runs 15 residues. CDR1 is SGHTA, CDR2 FQGNSA, per germline. V shed 4 bases, J shed 6 bases, and the junction held 4 bases outside the gene matches. The CDR3 sequence is CASSSTSGSVNEQFF. The CDR3 region has the DNA TGTGCCAGCAGCTCGACTAGCGGGAGTGTCAATGAGCAGTTCTTC.

This chain connects TRBV30 to TRBJ1-1; D not resolved. The CDR3 runs to 12 residues. The germline V gene encodes CDR1 GTSNPN and CDR2 SVGIG (reference sequence). Trimming took 2 bases from V and 3 from J, leaving 7 bases between them. This CDR3 is CAWSWEHTEAFF. The CDR3 DNA follows: TGTGCCTGGAGTTGGGAGCACACTGAAGCTTTCTTT.

This chain connects TRBV5-5 to TRBJ2-3; 9 nucleotides line up with TRBD2. The CDR3 runs 16 residues. The J segment lost 2 bases and the V segment lost 4 bases, leaving 8 bases of the junction unmatched. Germline values: CDR1 SGHKS, CDR2 YYEKEE (reference sequence). The CDR3 DNA is TGTGCCAGCAGCCTCATGACTAGCGGTCCCACAGATACGCAGTATTTT. It is translated as CASSLMTSGPTDTQYF.